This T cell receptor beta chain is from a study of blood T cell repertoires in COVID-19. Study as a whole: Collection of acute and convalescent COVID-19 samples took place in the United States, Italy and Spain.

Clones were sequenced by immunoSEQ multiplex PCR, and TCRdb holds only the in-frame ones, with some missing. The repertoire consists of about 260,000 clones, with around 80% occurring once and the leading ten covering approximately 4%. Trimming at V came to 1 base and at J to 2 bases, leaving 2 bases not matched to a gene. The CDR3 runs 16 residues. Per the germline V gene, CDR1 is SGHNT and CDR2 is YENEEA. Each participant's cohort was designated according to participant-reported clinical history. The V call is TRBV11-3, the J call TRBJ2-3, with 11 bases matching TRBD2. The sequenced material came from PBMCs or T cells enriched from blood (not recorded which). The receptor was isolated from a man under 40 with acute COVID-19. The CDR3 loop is CASSLGLAGTTDTQYF. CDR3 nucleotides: TGTGCCAGCAGCTTAGGACTAGCGGGGACCACAGATACGCAGTATTTT.